The clone carrying this TCR beta chain was observed at least ten times. Antigen: not known. The length of the CDR3 is 12 residues. Germline assignment: CDR1 DFQATT and CDR2 SNEGSKA (reference sequence). Unmatched junction bases numbered 2, after V lost 0 bases and J lost 6 bases. The data belong to a study of CD8 T cells in ankylosing spondylitis. Broader study findings: Roughly eight highly homologous variants made up a TCR beta motif that seemed to typify ankylosing spondylitis blood.

One entry per CDR3 protein results from TCRdb running MiXCR on the 5' RACE reads. The sample lists under 300,000 distinct CDR3 sequences, 9.5% to 12% occurring once. Sequencing input: blood, either unsorted or a sorted T cell fraction (not recorded which). The chain combines TRBV20-1 with TRBJ2-7, with 7 bases matching TRBD1. This clonotype was obtained from a male donor with ankylosing spondylitis or in good health (not recorded which). The CDR3 nucleotides read TGCAGTGCTAGAGACACAGGGGTCGAGCAGTACTTC. It yields the protein CSARDTGVEQYF.